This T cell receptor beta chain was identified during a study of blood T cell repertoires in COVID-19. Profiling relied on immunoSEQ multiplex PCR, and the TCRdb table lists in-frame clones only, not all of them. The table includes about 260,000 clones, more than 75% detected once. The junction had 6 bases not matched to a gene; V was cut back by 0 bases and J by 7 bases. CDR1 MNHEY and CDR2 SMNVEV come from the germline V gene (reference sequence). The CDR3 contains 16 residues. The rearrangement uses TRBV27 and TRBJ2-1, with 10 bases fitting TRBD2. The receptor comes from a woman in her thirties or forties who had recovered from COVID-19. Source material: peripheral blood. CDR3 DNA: TGTGCCAGCAGTTTATCTTGGGGACTAGCGCAAAATGAGCAGTTCTTC. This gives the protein CASSLSWGLAQNEQFF.